The 13 T cell receptor beta chains reported below all come from one sample, sequenced in a study of blood T cell repertoires in COVID-19. Generated by immunoSEQ multiplex PCR, the TCRdb table keeps only in-frame clones and is missing some. The sample carries 430,000 or so clones, roughly 90% recorded once. Sequencing was carried out using PBMCs or T cells enriched from blood (not recorded which). Every receptor here comes from a woman aged 40 to 50 who had recovered from COVID-19.

This clone occurred once. The V gene is TRBV30, the J gene TRBJ1-2; no clear D gene. CDR1 is GTSNPN and CDR2 is SVGIG in the germline V gene (reference sequence). Trimming removed 0 bases at V and 2 bases at J, with 13 bases between. This CDR3 region has 15 residues. The CDR3 loop reads CAWSVSGQINYGYTF. The DNA for the CDR3 is TGTGCCTGGAGTGTATCTGGGCAGATCAACTATGGCTACACCTTC.

This clone was detected a few times. The rearrangement links TRBV6-5 to TRBJ1-1; D remains ambiguous. Between the trimmed V and J ends, which lost 8 bases and 0 bases, there was a span of 7 bases. Per germline, CDR1 MNHEY and CDR2 SVGAGI. This CDR3 is 12 amino acids long. This chain's CDR3 is CASSKMNTEAFF. CDR3 bases: TGTGCCAGCTCTAAAATGAACACTGAAGCTTTCTTT.

The V gene is TRBV12-5, the J gene TRBJ1-5, with TRBD1 matching 7 bases. Germline V gene lookup returns CDR1 LGHNT and CDR2 FRNRAP. The V and J ends lost 1 base and 6 bases, in that order; junction bases with no gene match: 3. The CDR3 sequence is 14 residues long. The CDR3: CASGLEGAGQPQHF. Here the CDR3 DNA reads TGTGCTAGTGGTTTGGAGGGGGCTGGTCAGCCCCAGCATTTT. The entire variable domain, with the rest obtained from reference TRBV12-5 and TRBJ1-5, is as follows: DARVTQTPRHKVTEMGQEVTMRCQPILGHNTVFWYRQTMMQGLELLAYFRNRAPLDDSGMPKDRFSAEMPDATLATLKIQPSEPRDSAVYFCASGLEGAGQPQHFGDGTRLSIL.

The CDR3 coding sequence is TGTGCCAGTAGTCCTCGGAGGTACGAGACCCAGTACTTC. It yields the protein CASSPRRYETQYF. The rearrangement uses TRBV19 and TRBJ2-5; D may be TRBD2 (5 bases). Trimming removed 5 bases from V and 5 bases from J, with 12 bases in between. The CDR3 totals 13 residues. Germline values: CDR1 LNHDA, CDR2 SQIVND (reference sequence).

The V gene is TRBV11-3, the J gene TRBJ1-1, with 7 bases that match TRBD1. Germline CDR1 is SGHNT and CDR2 is YENEEA. The CDR3 is made up of 15 amino acids. V lost 3 bases and J lost 3; bases outside the gene matches: 7. The CDR3 region has the DNA TGTGCCAGCAGCTTTCTAAGAGGGGGCCACACTGAAGCTTTCTTT. It codes for CASSFLRGGHTEAFF.

This sequence joins TRBV9 and TRBJ2-3; D perhaps matches TRBD2 (5 bases). This CDR3 is built from 17 residues. Trimming stripped 0 bases from V and 1 base from J, with 15 bases between. Germline lookup yields CDR1 SGDLS and CDR2 YYNGEE. The CDR3 bases are TGTGCCAGCAGCGTAGGTAATAGCGATCAAGGCACAGATACGCAGTATTTT. It codes for CASSVGNSDQGTDTQYF.

This chain joins TRBV2 and TRBJ2-5; D is unresolved. The CDR3 has 12 residues. Germline V gives CDR1 SNHLY, CDR2 FYNNEI. With 7 bases removed from V and 2 bases from J, the gap between germline ends came to 8 bases. The CDR3: CASMGTQETQYF. The DNA of the CDR3 is TGTGCCAGCATGGGCACGCAAGAGACCCAGTACTTC. Combining the CDR3 with reference TRBV2 and TRBJ2-5 gives the whole variable domain EPEVTQTPSHQVTQMGQEVILRCVPISNHLYFYWYRQILGQKVEFLVSFYNNEISEKSEIFDDQFSVERPDGSNFTLKIRSTKLEDSAMYFCASMGTQETQYFGPGTRLLVL.

This chain uses TRBV3-1 (or the pseudogene TRBV3-2) with TRBJ1-2; D remains unclear. Per the germline V gene, CDR1 is LGHDT and CDR2 is YNNKEL (reference sequence). Trimming removed 1 base at V and 4 bases at J, with 13 bases between. This CDR3 has 15 residues. CDR3 nucleotides: TGTGCCAGCAGCCAAGCCGACTCCTTTGGCTATGGCTACACCTTC. As protein: CASSQADSFGYGYTF.

The gene calls are TRBV15 and TRBJ1-5; D might be TRBD1 (5 bases). V dropped 1 base and J dropped 3 bases, with 10 bases sitting between them. The length of the CDR3 is 15 residues. Germline values: CDR1 LNHNV, CDR2 YYDKDF (reference sequence). CDR3 protein: CATSRGGEDNQPQHF. The CDR3 region has the DNA TGTGCCACCAGCAGAGGAGGGGAGGACAATCAGCCCCAGCATTTT.

This clone was seen just once. The chain links TRBV5-1 to TRBJ1-2; D is unresolved. V lost 5 bases, J lost 0 bases, and 11 bases lay in between. Per the germline V gene, CDR1 is SGHRS and CDR2 is YFSETQ. This CDR3 region has 14 residues. The chain's CDR3 is CASRLGATNYGYTF. For the CDR3, the DNA is TGCGCCAGCAGGTTAGGAGCTACTAACTATGGCTACACCTTC.

The V and J genes are TRBV5-1 and TRBJ1-4; D is ambiguous. This CDR3 has 12 amino acids. Germline CDR1 is SGHRS and CDR2 is YFSETQ. V lost 5 bases and J 5 bases, leaving 7 bases between the germline ends. CDR3 protein: CASRTGNEKLFF. CDR3 coding DNA: TGCGCCAGCAGGACGGGGAATGAAAAACTGTTTTTT.

The chain combines TRBV29-1 with TRBJ1-1; possible D gene TRBD1, 6 bases. This CDR3 has 12 amino acids. The germline V and J ends were trimmed by 6 bases and 4 bases, with 12 bases remaining between them. Germline-derived CDR1 and CDR2 are SQVTM and ANQGSEA. The CDR3 DNA is TGCAGCGTCACGAGGGGGATCACTGAAGCTTTCTTT. This translates into CSVTRGITEAFF.

The genes are TRBV19 and TRBJ2-1; maybe TRBD2 (5 bases). V lost 5 bases and J lost 6, with 14 bases in between. Germline assignment: CDR1 LNHDA and CDR2 SQIVND (reference sequence). The CDR3 extends over 14 amino acids. CDR3 in amino acids: CASSPLSGSNEQFF. Here the CDR3 DNA reads TGTGCCAGTAGTCCTCTAAGCGGCTCCAATGAGCAGTTCTTC. Based on the CDR3 plus reference TRBV19 and TRBJ2-1, the full variable domain is DGGITQSPKYLFRKEGQNVTLSCEQNLNHDAMYWYRQDPGQGLRLIYYSQIVNDFQKGDIAEGYSVSREKKESFPLTVTSAQKNPTAFYLCASSPLSGSNEQFFGPGTRLTVL.